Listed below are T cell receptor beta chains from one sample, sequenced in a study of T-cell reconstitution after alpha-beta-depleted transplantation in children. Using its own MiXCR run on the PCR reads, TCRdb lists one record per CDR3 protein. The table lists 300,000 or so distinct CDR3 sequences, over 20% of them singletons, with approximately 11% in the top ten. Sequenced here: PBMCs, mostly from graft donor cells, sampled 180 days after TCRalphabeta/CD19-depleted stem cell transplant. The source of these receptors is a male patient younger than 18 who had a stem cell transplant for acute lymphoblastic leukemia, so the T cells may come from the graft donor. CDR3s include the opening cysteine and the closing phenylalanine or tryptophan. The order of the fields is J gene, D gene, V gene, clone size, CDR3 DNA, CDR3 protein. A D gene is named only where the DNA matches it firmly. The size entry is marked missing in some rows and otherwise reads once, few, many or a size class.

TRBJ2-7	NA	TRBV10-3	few	TGTGCCATCAGTGACCTTCGTGCGGAGCAGTACTTC	CAISDLRAEQYF
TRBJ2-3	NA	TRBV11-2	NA	TGTGCCAGCAGCTTCTTAGGGTCCGGGGCAGATACGCAGTATTTT	CASSFLGSGADTQYF
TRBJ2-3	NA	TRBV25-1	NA	TGTGCCAGCAGCCAAGGCACACTCCGCACAGATACGCAGTATTTT	CASSQGTLRTDTQYF
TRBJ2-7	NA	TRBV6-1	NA	TGTGCCAGCAGTCCCTCTGTTAGCTCGGGCGAGCAGTACTTC	CASSPSVSSGEQYF
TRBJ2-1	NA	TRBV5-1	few	TGCGCCAGCAGATCCCAAGGAGGGAGCTCCTACAATGAGCAGTTCTTC	CASRSQGGSSYNEQFF
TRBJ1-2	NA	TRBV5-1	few	TGCGCCAGCAGCCCGGGTCCAAACTATGGCTACACCTTC	CASSPGPNYGYTF
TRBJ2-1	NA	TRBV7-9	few	TGTGCCAGCAGCTTAGCCGACAGAGGTCTGGATGAGCAGTTCTTC	CASSLADRGLDEQFF
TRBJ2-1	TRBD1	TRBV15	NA	TGTGCCACTCGAGACCAATCGGGACAGGCTAACCAGTTCTTC	CATRDQSGQANQFF
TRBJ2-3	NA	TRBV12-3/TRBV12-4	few	TGTGCCAGCAGAAAGCCCCTTAGCACAGATACGCAGTATTTT	CASRKPLSTDTQYF
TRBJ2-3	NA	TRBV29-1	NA	TGCAGCGTTGAAGATCTTCGGGTAACTAGCCCCACAGATACGCAGTATTTT	CSVEDLRVTSPTDTQYF
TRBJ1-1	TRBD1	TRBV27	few	TGTGCCAGCAGTTTATGGGGACAGGGGGCGATGAACACTGAAGCTTTCTTT	CASSLWGQGAMNTEAFF
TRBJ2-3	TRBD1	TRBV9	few	TGTGCCAGCAGCGGCGCCAGGGGGCAGGATACGCAGTATTTT	CASSGARGQDTQYF
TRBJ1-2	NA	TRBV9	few	TGTGCCAGCAGCGCAAACCCTGGGGGCTACACCTTC	CASSANPGGYTF
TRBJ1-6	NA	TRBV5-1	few	TGCGCCAGCAGCTTGATCCCCTCATCAGGGGAGTCCCTCCACTTT	CASSLIPSSGESLHF
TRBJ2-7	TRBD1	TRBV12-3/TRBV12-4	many	TGTGCCAGCAGAGACCCGGGACAGGGATACGAGCAGTACTTC	CASRDPGQGYEQYF
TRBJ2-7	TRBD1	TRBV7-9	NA	TGTGCCAGCAGCTTAGTTGGACAGGCCTACGAGCAGTACTTC	CASSLVGQAYEQYF
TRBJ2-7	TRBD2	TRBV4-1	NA	TGCGCCAGCAGCCAAGATCTTGGGACTAGCCCCCGAGAGTACTTC	CASSQDLGTSPREYF
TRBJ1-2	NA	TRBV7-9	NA	TGTGCCAGCAGCTTAGACTCTGAATATGGCTACACCTTC	CASSLDSEYGYTF
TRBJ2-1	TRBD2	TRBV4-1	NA	TGCGCCAGCAGCCATCGCGGGAGACTGAAGGGAAATGAGCAGTTCTTC	CASSHRGRLKGNEQFF
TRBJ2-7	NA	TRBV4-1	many	TGCGCCAGCAGCCCCCACGGACGTTACGAGCAGTACTTC	CASSPHGRYEQYF
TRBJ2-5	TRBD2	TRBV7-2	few	TGTGCCAGCAGCGATCCCTATAGCGGGAGGGGCCAAGAGACCCAGTACTTC	CASSDPYSGRGQETQYF
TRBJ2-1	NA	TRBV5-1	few	TGCGCCAGCAGCATGGTAGGTTACCACTCCTACAATGAGCAGTTCTTC	CASSMVGYHSYNEQFF
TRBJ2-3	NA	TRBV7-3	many	TGTGCCAGCAGCTTAAATGGCGCAGATACGCAGTATTTT	CASSLNGADTQYF
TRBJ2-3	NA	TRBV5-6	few	TGTGCCAGCAGTTCACGGCCCGATACGCAGTATTTT	CASSSRPDTQYF
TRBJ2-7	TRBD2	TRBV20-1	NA	TGCAGTGCCCTAGCGGGAGGGCCCTACGAGCAGTACTTC	CSALAGGPYEQYF
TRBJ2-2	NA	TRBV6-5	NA	TGTGCCAGCAGTTATCAGACCGGGGAGCTGTTTTTT	CASSYQTGELFF
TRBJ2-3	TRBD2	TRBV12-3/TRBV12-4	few	TGTGCCAGCAGTTCCTTCGGGGGGAGCGTTGGAGCCAGGCCAGATACGCAGTATTTT	CASSSFGGSVGARPDTQYF
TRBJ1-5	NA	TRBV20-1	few	TGCAGTGCTAGAGATCCCCCGCAGCCCCAGCATTTT	CSARDPPQPQHF
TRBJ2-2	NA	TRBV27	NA	TGTGCCAGCAGTCCTATAGTGTACACCGGGGAGCTGTTTTTT	CASSPIVYTGELFF
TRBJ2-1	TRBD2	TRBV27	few	TGTGCCAGCAGCCGCAGCGGGATCTACAATGAGCAGTTCTTC	CASSRSGIYNEQFF
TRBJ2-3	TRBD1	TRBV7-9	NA	TGTGCCAGCAGCTTAAGACAGGGTAACACAAGAACGCAGTATTTT	CASSLRQGNTRTQYF
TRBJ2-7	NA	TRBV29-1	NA	TGCAGCGTTAAAGGGGGGAGCTACGAGCAGTACTTC	CSVKGGSYEQYF